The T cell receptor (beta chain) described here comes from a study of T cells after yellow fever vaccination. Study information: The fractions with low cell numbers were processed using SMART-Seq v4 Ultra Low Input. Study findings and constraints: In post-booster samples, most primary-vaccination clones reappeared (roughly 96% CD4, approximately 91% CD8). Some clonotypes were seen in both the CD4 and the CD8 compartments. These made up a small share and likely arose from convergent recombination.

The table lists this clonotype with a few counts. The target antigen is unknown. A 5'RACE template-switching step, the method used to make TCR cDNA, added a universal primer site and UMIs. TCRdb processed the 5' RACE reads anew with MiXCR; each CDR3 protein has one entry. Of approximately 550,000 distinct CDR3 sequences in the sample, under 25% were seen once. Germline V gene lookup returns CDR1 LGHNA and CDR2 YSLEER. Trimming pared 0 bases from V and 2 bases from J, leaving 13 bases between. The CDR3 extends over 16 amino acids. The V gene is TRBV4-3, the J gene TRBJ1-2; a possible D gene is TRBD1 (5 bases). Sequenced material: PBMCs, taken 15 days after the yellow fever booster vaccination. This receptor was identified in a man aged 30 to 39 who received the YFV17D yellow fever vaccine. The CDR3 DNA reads TGCGCCAGCAGCCAAGATATTCCCACAGGAAACTATGGCTACACCTTC. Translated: CASSQDIPTGNYGYTF.